The clone carrying this TCR beta chain was picked up many times. The target antigen is unknown. These data come from a study of neurological immune-mediated disorders. The study's findings and limits: There were no CDR3 amino acid sequences shared by expanded clones across subjects, a result suggesting private repertoires in all groups. Among 34 multiple sclerosis patients, phylogenetic grouping put the repertoires of 18 into a single related-CDR3 cluster, a possible signature.

The cDNA was synthesized by means of template-switch 5'RACE, which was carried out with 10-nucleotide random UMIs. TCRdb used MiXCR to reprocess the 5' RACE reads, holding one entry per CDR3 protein. This sample has tens of thousands of distinct CDR3 sequences, with 3.9% found just once. V was cut by 0 bases and J by 7 bases, with 20 bases left in between. This CDR3 is 16 amino acids long. The germline V gene has CDR1 SGHRS and CDR2 YFSETQ. Sequenced sample: PBMCs. The source of this sequence is a man aged 25-45 years with multiple sclerosis. The rearrangement uses TRBV5-1 and TRBJ2-7; D unresolved. CDR3 nucleotide sequence: TGCGCCAGCAGCTTGGGGCAGGATCCGGTTGTAGGGGAGCAGTACTTC. Protein product: CASSLGQDPVVGEQYF. Looking up the rest from reference TRBV5-1 and TRBJ2-7 gives the full variable domain: KAGVTQTPRYLIKTRGQQVTLSCSPISGHRSVSWYQQTPGQGLQFLFEYFSETQRNKGNFPGRFSGRQFSNSRSEMNVSTLELGDSALYLCASSLGQDPVVGEQYFGPGTRLTVT.